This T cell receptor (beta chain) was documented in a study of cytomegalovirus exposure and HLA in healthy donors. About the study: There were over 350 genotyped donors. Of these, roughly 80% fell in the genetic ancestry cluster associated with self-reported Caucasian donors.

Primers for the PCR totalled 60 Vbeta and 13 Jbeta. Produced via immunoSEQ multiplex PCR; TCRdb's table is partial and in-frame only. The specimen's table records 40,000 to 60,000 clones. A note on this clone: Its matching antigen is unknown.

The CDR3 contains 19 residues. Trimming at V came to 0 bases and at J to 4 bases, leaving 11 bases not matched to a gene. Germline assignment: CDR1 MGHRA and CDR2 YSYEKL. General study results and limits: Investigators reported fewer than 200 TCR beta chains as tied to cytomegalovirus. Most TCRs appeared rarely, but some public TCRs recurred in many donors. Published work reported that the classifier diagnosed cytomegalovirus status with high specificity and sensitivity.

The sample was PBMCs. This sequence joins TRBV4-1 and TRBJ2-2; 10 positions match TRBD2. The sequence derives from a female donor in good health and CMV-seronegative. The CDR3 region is CASSQDPPPAGGGTGELFF. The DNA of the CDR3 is TGCGCCAGCAGCCAAGATCCCCCCCCAGCGGGGGGGGGCACCGGGGAGCTGTTTTTT.